The rows below give T cell receptor beta chains drawn from one sample of a study of brain metastases from non-small cell lung cancer. Profiled with immunoSEQ multiplex PCR; TCRdb holds only in-frame clones, not every one. This repertoire shows around 1,200 clones, 83% found once; its top ten account for about 12%. Sequences were obtained from tissue from a brain metastasis. The receptors were sampled from a donor older than 35 with non-small cell lung cancer. Each CDR3 is given with its conserved first and last residue. A D gene is named only where the DNA matches it firmly. For some rows the clone size is stated as once, few or many, or as a class when expanded; others skip it.

v_gene	j_gene	abundance	d_gene	CDR3nt	CDR3aa
TRBV6-5	TRBJ1-2	-	-	TGTGCCAGCAGTTACTCGACGGATTCCTATGGCTACACCTTC	CASSYSTDSYGYTF
TRBV6-5	TRBJ1-2	-	-	TGTGCCAGCAGTTACTCACAGGGATACTATGGCTACACCTTC	CASSYSQGYYGYTF
TRBV5-1	TRBJ1-2	few	-	TGCGCCAGCAGGGATCTGTTTAACCCTAACTATGGCTACACCTTC	CASRDLFNPNYGYTF
TRBV10-2	TRBJ1-1	-	-	TGCGCCAGCAGTCTGCGGACCTTTGAAGCTTTCTTT	CASSLRTFEAFF
TRBV29-1	TRBJ2-2	-	-	TGCAGCGCTCTTGGGGGCACCGGGGAGCTGTTTTTT	CSALGGTGELFF
TRBV6-5	TRBJ2-3	-	-	TGTGCCAGCAAGAGGGGGAACACAGATACGCAGTATTTT	CASKRGNTDTQYF
TRBV9	TRBJ1-2	-	-	TGTGCCAGCAGCCCTGAACCGATCTCTAACTATGGCTACACCTTC	CASSPEPISNYGYTF
TRBV19	TRBJ1-5	-	-	TGTGCCAGTAGTACCGACAGCCTCAATCAGCCCCAGCATTTT	CASSTDSLNQPQHF
TRBV15	TRBJ2-5	-	-	TGTGCCACCAGCAGGACAGGACGGTGGGAGACCCAGTACTTC	CATSRTGRWETQYF
TRBV6-6	TRBJ2-7	-	-	TGTGCCAGCAGTTTCACCCCTTACGAGCAGTACTTC	CASSFTPYEQYF
TRBV30	TRBJ2-1	-	-	TGTGCCTGGAGTGTACGACAGGTCCTTTCCTACAATGAGCAGTTCTTC	CAWSVRQVLSYNEQFF
TRBV28	TRBJ1-4	few	-	TGTGCCAGCAGACTCGGTGCAACTAATGAAAAACTGTTTTTT	CASRLGATNEKLFF
TRBV6-5	TRBJ2-7	once	TRBD1	TGTGCCAGCAGCCCCGGACAGGGAAGGGTCTACGAGCAGTACTTC	CASSPGQGRVYEQYF
TRBV28	TRBJ1-2	-	-	TGTGCCAGCACTAATAGACCGGGGTGGCCACCAGATGAGCACTATGGCTACACCTTC	CASTNRPGWPPDEHYGYTF
TRBV5-1	TRBJ2-5	-	-	TGCGCCAGCAGCTTGTCTGAGGGGCAGGAGACCCAGTACTTC	CASSLSEGQETQYF
TRBV9	TRBJ2-5	-	TRBD2	TGTGCCAGCAGCGCGGGGGAGGGGACCCAGTACTTC	CASSAGEGTQYF
TRBV9	TRBJ1-3	-	-	TGTGCCAGCAGCACTGGACAGTACTCTAGAAACACCATATATTTT	CASSTGQYSRNTIYF
TRBV5-1	TRBJ2-5	-	TRBD2	TGCGCCAGCAGCTTGCAGCCTAGCGGGGGGGTGGAGACCCAGTACTTC	CASSLQPSGGVETQYF
TRBV4-1	TRBJ1-2	-	-	TGCGCCAGCAGCCAAGACCTATATGGCTACACCTTC	CASSQDLYGYTF
TRBV9	TRBJ2-5	-	-	TGTGCCAGCAGCGTAGCACAGGGAGAGACCCAGTACTTC	CASSVAQGETQYF
TRBV10-3	TRBJ2-2	-	-	TGTGCCATCCGGGCAGCTAACACCGGGGAGCTGTTTTTT	CAIRAANTGELFF
TRBV28	TRBJ2-7	-	TRBD1	TGTGCCTACTCCCGGGACAGGGGCATCAACGAGCAGTACTTC	CAYSRDRGINEQYF
TRBV7-9	TRBJ2-7	-	TRBD1	TGTGCCAGCAGCCTCCGGGACAGCCCCTACGAGCAGTACTTC	CASSLRDSPYEQYF
TRBV3-1/TRBV3-2	TRBJ1-3	-	-	TGTGCCACCCAGAGTCGTATGGGAGGATTTGGAAACACCATATATTTT	CATQSRMGGFGNTIYF